Each of the 21 T cell receptor beta chains below was sequenced from the same sample in a study of CD8 T cells in ankylosing spondylitis. TCRdb reprocessed the 5' RACE reads with MiXCR, giving one entry per CDR3 protein. The sample yields 150,000 to 250,000 distinct CDR3 sequences, roughly 12% seen once. The specimen sequenced was blood, either unsorted or a sorted T cell fraction (not recorded which). The receptors derive from a male donor with ankylosing spondylitis or in good health (not recorded which).

This clonotype was detected ten times or more. The V gene is TRBV29-1, the J gene TRBJ2-1; D is uncertain. Germline lookup yields CDR1 SQVTM and CDR2 ANQGSEA. CDR3 length equals 14 residues. Trimming took 3 bases from V and 7 from J, leaving 16 bases between them. CDR3 coding DNA: TGCAGCGTTGACGTTTCCGCTGTTTGGAATGAGCAGTTCTTC. Protein: CSVDVSAVWNEQFF.

J is TRBJ2-7 and V is TRBV4-2, with 10 bases that match TRBD1. CDR1 and CDR2 from the germline V gene are LGHNA and YNFKEQ. CDR3 length: 15 amino acids. V gave up 4 bases and J gave up 0 bases; unmatched junction bases: 3. The CDR3 DNA sequence: TGTGCCAGCAGCCCAAGGACAGGGGGCTCCTACGAGCAGTACTTC. This encodes CASSPRTGGSYEQYF.

The sample holds many counts of this clonotype. V gene TRBV5-1 combines with J gene TRBJ2-1; 9 nucleotides align to TRBD1. The CDR3 spans 14 residues. Germline trimming cut 4 bases from V and 1 base from J; bases unmatched to any gene: 0. CDR1 is SGHRS and CDR2 is YFSETQ in the germline V gene. The CDR3 loop reads CASSDRGSYNEQFF. Written as DNA, the CDR3 is TGCGCCAGCAGCGACAGGGGGTCCTACAATGAGCAGTTCTTC. Looking up the rest from reference TRBV5-1 and TRBJ2-1 gives the full variable domain: KAGVTQTPRYLIKTRGQQVTLSCSPISGHRSVSWYQQTPGQGLQFLFEYFSETQRNKGNFPGRFSGRQFSNSRSEMNVSTLELGDSALYLCASSDRGSYNEQFFGPGTRLTVL.

This sequence joins TRBV20-1 and TRBJ1-2, with D perhaps matching TRBD1 (5 bases). The length of the CDR3 is 14 residues. Trimming took off 0 bases at V and 0 bases at J, with 8 bases between the two ends. Germline V gene data show CDR1 as DFQATT and CDR2 as SNEGSKA (reference sequence). In DNA, the CDR3 is TGCAGTGCTAGAGATCGGGACTCTAACTATGGCTACACCTTC. It yields the protein CSARDRDSNYGYTF.

This chain links TRBV4-2 with TRBJ2-2, with 7 bases that match TRBD1. This CDR3 is built from 14 residues. The V and J ends lost 4 bases and 6 bases, in that order; junction bases with no gene match: 5. Germline-derived CDR1 and CDR2 are LGHNA and YNFKEQ. CDR3 region: CASSLSGQSGELFF. Here the CDR3 DNA reads TGTGCCAGCAGCCTCTCGGGACAGTCCGGGGAGCTGTTTTTT.

A few counts support this clonotype. This chain connects TRBV25-1 to TRBJ1-1; the D gene is possibly TRBD1 (6 bases). Germline V lookup: CDR1 MGHDK, CDR2 SYGVNS. CDR3 length: 13 amino acids. The ends were cut back, 6 bases at V and 6 bases at J, with 14 bases in the middle. This CDR3 reads CASRGAGGPEAFF. CDR3 sequence (DNA): TGTGCCAGCAGGGGGGCCGGGGGTCCTGAAGCTTTCTTT.

A few counts support this clonotype. The rearrangement uses TRBV10-3 and TRBJ2-5; a weak D match, TRBD1 (6 bases). From germline, CDR1 is ENHRY and CDR2 SYGVKD. V was pared by 6 bases and J by 5 bases, with 13 bases between. This CDR3 has 13 amino acids. CDR3: CAIREQGWETQYF. CDR3 coding DNA: TGTGCCATCAGAGAACAGGGATGGGAGACCCAGTACTTC.

This chain joins TRBV5-1 and TRBJ1-5, with 7 bases that match TRBD1. Trimming cost V 5 bases and J 5 bases; bases outside gene matches: 10. The CDR3 length is 15 residues. Germline values: CDR1 SGHRS, CDR2 YFSETQ. The CDR3 nucleotides read TGCGCCAGCAGTCTCACAGGGGACGGAGATCAGCCCCAGCATTTT. Translation: CASSLTGDGDQPQHF.

Details on this clonotype: This CDR3 is missing its conserved last phenylalanine or tryptophan, likely due to a read error. J is TRBJ2-3 and V is TRBV12-3 or TRBV12-4, with 9 bases aligning to TRBD2. J lost 5 bases, V lost 6 bases, and 6 bases had no gene match. The CDR3 covers 14 residues. For the CDR3, the DNA is TGTGCCAGCAGCCGCGGGGGGGCGGGAGATACGCAGTATCTT. Translating it yields CASSRGGAGDTQYL.

This chain connects TRBV4-1 to TRBJ2-3; 11 bases fit TRBD1. Trimming at V came to 4 bases and at J to 2 bases, leaving 2 bases not matched to a gene. Per germline, CDR1 MGHRA and CDR2 YSYEKL. The CDR3 extends over 15 amino acids. CDR3 DNA sequence: TGCGCCAGCAGCCCAGGACAGGGGGCCACAGATACGCAGTATTTT. The encoded protein is CASSPGQGATDTQYF.

This clonotype appeared a few times. The chain employs TRBV19 and TRBJ2-1, with 7 positions matching TRBD1. From germline, CDR1 is LNHDA and CDR2 SQIVND (reference sequence). With V trimmed by 1 base and J by 8 bases, 8 bases remained unmatched. The CDR3 sequence is 15 residues long. For the CDR3, the DNA is TGTGCCAGTAGTATAGGGCAGGGGGTTGCCTATGAGCAGTTCTTC. Its protein product is CASSIGQGVAYEQFF.

This clonotype was detected a few times. V usage is TRBV5-1 and J usage is TRBJ2-1; 8 positions match TRBD2. The CDR3 contains 13 residues. The V and J ends lost 7 bases and 9 bases, in that order; junction bases with no gene match: 9. The germline V gene has CDR1 SGHRS and CDR2 YFSETQ. CDR3 DNA sequence: TGCGCCAGCTATATCGGGAGGGAAACTGAGCAGTTCTTC. The encoded protein is CASYIGRETEQFF.

This clonotype came up a few times. This clone may be a read error of a much larger clone one base away. The chain links TRBV2 to TRBJ2-4; tentative D call: TRBD2 (5 bases). The V and J ends lost 6 bases and 6 bases respectively, with 15 bases between them. Germline CDR1 and CDR2: SNHLY and FYNNEI. The CDR3 spans 14 residues. The CDR3 DNA reads as TGTGCCAGCAGACCCCGGAGGCCCGGAAACATTCAGTACTTC. It specifies CASRPRRPGNIQYF.

In its sample, this clonotype was seen a few times. The chain carries TRBV19 and TRBJ2-1; 7 bases are a match to TRBD2. Germline-derived CDR1 and CDR2 are LNHDA and SQIVND (reference sequence). With 5 bases clipped from V and 4 bases from J, the junction kept 5 bases outside the gene matches. The CDR3 totals 14 residues. The CDR3 loop reads CASSLGGLYNEQFF. As DNA, the CDR3 is TGTGCCAGTAGTCTGGGAGGGCTGTACAATGAGCAGTTCTTC.

This chain connects TRBV7-2 to TRBJ2-1; 12 bases agree with TRBD1. Germline lookup yields CDR1 SGHTA and CDR2 FQGNSA. V shed 3 bases, J shed 8 bases, and the junction held 8 bases outside the gene matches. This CDR3 has 16 amino acids. CDR3 DNA: TGTGCCAGCAGCTTCCTGGGACAGGGGGCTAGAGATGAGCAGTTCTTC. This gives the protein CASSFLGQGARDEQFF.

This clonotype was picked up a small number of times. The rearrangement uses TRBV5-1 and TRBJ2-7, with unresolved D. Germline values: CDR1 SGHRS, CDR2 YFSETQ. Trimming cost V 2 bases and J 3 bases, with 12 bases left between them. CDR3 size: 14 residues. CDR3 residues: CASSFRGLSYEQYF. CDR3 nucleotides: TGCGCCAGCAGCTTCCGAGGTCTAAGCTACGAGCAGTACTTC.

This clonotype was seen only a few times. The genes are TRBV12-3 or TRBV12-4 and TRBJ1-2; D gene unclear. Trimming cost V 5 bases and J 5 bases, with 9 bases left between them. The CDR3 contains 12 residues. CDR3 sequence (DNA): TGTGCCAGCAGTGCCCGGTGGTATGGCTACACCTTC. Its protein product is CASSARWYGYTF.

This clonotype has at least ten counts. The V call is TRBV6-6, the J call TRBJ1-1, with D unclear. V was trimmed by 5 bases and J by 8 bases, leaving 9 bases between them. CDR3 length: 11 residues. Germline values: CDR1 MNHNY, CDR2 SVGAGI (reference sequence). CDR3 DNA: TGTGCCAGCAGTACCACACTCGAAGCTTTCTTT. It translates to CASSTTLEAFF.

This clonotype turned up a few times. J is TRBJ1-6 and V is TRBV27; D is perhaps TRBD1 (5 bases). V was pared by 2 bases and J by 7 bases, with 12 bases between. The CDR3 has 15 residues. Germline lookup yields CDR1 MNHEY and CDR2 SMNVEV (reference sequence). The CDR3 loop is CASSLNSGINSPLHF. The DNA for the CDR3 is TGTGCCAGCAGTTTAAATTCAGGGATAAATTCACCCCTCCACTTT.

The chain uses TRBV10-1 and TRBJ2-5; TRBD2 agrees at 7 bases. The V segment lost 5 bases and the J segment 5 bases; nucleotides outside the gene matches: 11. CDR1 is WNHNN and CDR2 is SYGVQD in the germline V gene (reference sequence). This CDR3 spans 15 amino acids. Here the CDR3 DNA reads TGCGCCAGCAGTCTCGAACCGGGACTATCCGAGACCCAGTACTTC. Its protein product is CASSLEPGLSETQYF.

There are a few counts of this clonotype. The genes are TRBV5-8 and TRBJ2-7, with a tentative D call TRBD1 (6 bases). In germline, CDR1 is SGHTS, CDR2 YDEGEE. The CDR3 runs 14 residues. V was pared by 3 bases and J by 0 bases, with 10 bases between. CDR3 region: CASSYLDSSYEQYF. CDR3 nucleotides: TGTGCCAGCAGCTATCTGGACAGCTCCTACGAGCAGTACTTC.